A single sample gave rise to the 28 T cell receptor beta chains below, sequenced in a study of T cell repertoires in cytomegalovirus infection. TCRdb re-called the reads through MiXCR, storing one row per CDR3 protein. The data hold some 400,000 distinct CDR3 sequences, with approximately 32% observed a single time. The sample taken for sequencing was PBMCs. All receptors come from a human donor in good health (CMV status not recorded). Some clones in this sample may be carry-over from other donors' samples.

Notes on this clonotype: This likely comes from a read error, as the CDR3 has no conserved phenylalanine or tryptophan at its end. V gene TRBV6-6 combines with J gene TRBJ1-3; D not resolved. CDR3 length: 12 residues. Germline lookup yields CDR1 MNHNY and CDR2 SVGAGI (reference sequence). The CDR3 loop reads CVATHSGNTIYL. The DNA for the CDR3 is TGTGTTGCAACACATTCTGGAAACACCATATATTTG.

This clonotype was counted a few times. The chain is built from TRBV29-1 and TRBJ2-1, with TRBD1 matching over 8 bases. Germline V gene sequence: CDR1 SQVTM, CDR2 ANQGSEA. This CDR3 is 12 amino acids long. Losses at the gene ends were 7 bases for V and 7 bases for J; bases not matched to a gene: 6. DNA for the CDR3: TGCAGCGACCTGGACAGGGTTAATGAGCAGTTCTTC. Protein product: CSDLDRVNEQFF.

This clonotype was seen at least ten times. The chain couples TRBV7-2 to TRBJ1-6; TRBD1 is a possible D gene (5 bases). Deletions cut 1 base from V and 4 bases from J, with 5 bases between. CDR1 SGHTA and CDR2 FQGNSA come from the germline V gene. This CDR3 contains 14 residues. The CDR3 coding sequence is TGTGCCAGCAGCTTAGGGGGGTATAATTCACCCCTCCACTTT. This translates into CASSLGGYNSPLHF. The full variable domain, in which reference TRBV7-2 and TRBJ1-6 provide the parts outside the CDR3, is GAGVSQSPSNKVTEKGKDVELRCDPISGHTALYWYRQSLGQGLEFLIYFQGNSAPDKSGLPSDRFSAERTGGSVSTLTIQRTQQEDSAVYLCASSLGGYNSPLHFGNGTRLTVT.

The chain couples TRBV7-9 to TRBJ1-4, with D maybe TRBD1 (5 bases). Germline CDR1 SEHNR, CDR2 FQNEAQ (reference sequence). CDR3 size: 14 residues. Trimming pared 1 base from V and 7 bases from J, leaving 10 bases between. In DNA form, the CDR3 reads TGTGCCAGCAGCTTAGGTTCAGGGACTGAAAAACTGTTTTTT. It translates to CASSLGSGTEKLFF. Based on the CDR3 plus reference TRBV7-9 and TRBJ1-4, the full variable domain is DTGVSQNPRHKITKRGQNVTFRCDPISEHNRLYWYRQTLGQGPEFLTYFQNEAQLEKSRLLSDRFSAERPKGSFSTLEIQRTEQGDSAMYLCASSLGSGTEKLFFGSGTQLSVL.

This CDR3 reads CASSLISRDGTQYF. In DNA form, the CDR3 reads TGTGCCAGCAGTTTGATTAGCCGGGACGGGACCCAGTACTTC. V and J are TRBV27 and TRBJ2-5; D tentatively fits TRBD1 or TRBD2 (5 bases each). V was trimmed by 3 bases and J by 7 bases, leaving 15 bases between them. CDR1 and CDR2 from the germline V gene are MNHEY and SMNVEV (reference sequence). The CDR3 has 14 amino acids.

This clonotype was recorded at least ten times. V is TRBV7-2 and J is TRBJ2-5, with a possible D match to TRBD2 (5 bases). V was trimmed by 1 base and J by 5 bases, leaving 8 bases between them. The germline CDR1 and CDR2 sequences are SGHTA and FQGNSA. The CDR3 runs 13 residues. The DNA for the CDR3 is TGTGCCAGCAGCTTAGAGCGCGGGGAGACCCAGTACTTC. Amino acid sequence: CASSLERGETQYF.

This clonotype has only a few counts. This chain joins TRBV7-9 and TRBJ1-1; D possibly corresponds to TRBD1 (5 bases). The CDR3 is made up of 15 amino acids. Deletions cut 5 bases from V and 6 bases from J, with 19 bases between. The germline V gene has CDR1 SEHNR and CDR2 FQNEAQ (reference sequence). CDR3: CASSPGMGEISEAFF. CDR3 coding DNA: TGTGCCAGCAGCCCCGGAATGGGGGAGATTTCTGAAGCTTTCTTT.

J is TRBJ1-5 and V is TRBV7-9, with unresolved D. The V and J ends lost 0 bases and 5 bases respectively, with 8 bases between them. Looked up from germline, CDR1 is SEHNR and CDR2 is FQNEAQ (reference sequence). This CDR3 spans 14 amino acids. CDR3 in DNA: TGTGCCAGCAGCTTAGCGTCCCCGGATCAGCCCCAGCATTTT. The encoded protein is CASSLASPDQPQHF. The variable domain in full, with the rest retrieved from reference TRBV7-9 and TRBJ1-5, is DTGVSQNPRHKITKRGQNVTFRCDPISEHNRLYWYRQTLGQGPEFLTYFQNEAQLEKSRLLSDRFSAERPKGSFSTLEIQRTEQGDSAMYLCASSLASPDQPQHFGDGTRLSIL.

This clonotype was counted between two and nine times. The V and J genes are TRBV5-1 and TRBJ2-5; 7 bases are shared with TRBD2. This CDR3 has 16 residues. Germline trimming cut 0 bases from V and 4 bases from J; bases unmatched to any gene: 9. From germline, CDR1 is SGHRS and CDR2 YFSETQ. In DNA, the CDR3 is TGCGCCAGCAGCTTGGCGCCGTTGGGCGGGGGAGAGACCCAGTACTTC. It yields the protein CASSLAPLGGGETQYF.

This clonotype was detected a few times. The V and J genes are TRBV29-1 and TRBJ1-6; D is possibly TRBD1 (5 bases). The CDR3 is 12 amino acids. Germline CDR1 SQVTM, CDR2 ANQGSEA. V lost 5 bases and J lost 7, with 9 bases in between. The chain's CDR3 is CSVQTANSPLHF. The CDR3 DNA reads as TGCAGCGTTCAGACAGCCAATTCACCCCTCCACTTT.

The V and J genes are TRBV7-3 and TRBJ2-1; 7 nucleotides line up with TRBD2. V gave up 3 bases and J gave up 0 bases; unmatched junction bases: 5. The germline CDR1 and CDR2 sequences are SGHTA and FQGTGA. CDR3 length: 16 residues. The CDR3 DNA is TGTGCCAGCAGCTTTATTAGGACTAGCTCCTACAATGAGCAGTTCTTC. As protein: CASSFIRTSSYNEQFF.

CDR3 sequence: CASSDRPRDYGYTF. CDR3 sequence (DNA): TGTGCCAGCAGTGACCGACCGAGAGACTATGGCTACACCTTC. The V call is TRBV6-4, the J call TRBJ1-2; unclear D gene. Trimming shortened V by 2 bases and J by 3 bases, and 10 bases separated the two germline ends. Germline values: CDR1 MRHNA, CDR2 SNTAGT. This CDR3 has 14 amino acids.

This chain connects TRBV11-2 to TRBJ2-3, with 13 bases matching TRBD2. The CDR3 extends over 16 amino acids. Germline-derived CDR1 and CDR2 are SGHAT and FQNNGV. The V segment lost 4 bases and the J segment 4 bases; nucleotides outside the gene matches: 5. This CDR3 is CASSSTSGGWSDTQYF. CDR3 nucleotides: TGTGCCAGCAGCTCGACTAGCGGGGGGTGGTCAGATACGCAGTATTTT.

This clonotype was seen many times. V gene TRBV7-8 combines with J gene TRBJ2-1; tentatively, D is TRBD1 (5 bases). Germline V gene data show CDR1 as SGHVS and CDR2 as FQNEAQ. This CDR3 region has 14 residues. The V end lost 3 bases, the J end lost 4 bases, and 10 bases lay between the germline ends. The CDR3 DNA sequence: TGTGCCAGCAGCTTTCTCGGACAATACAATGAGCAGTTCTTC. This translates into CASSFLGQYNEQFF.

Ten or more counts support this clonotype. DNA for the CDR3: TGTGCCAGCCACCGCCGGGACCTACCAACCGGGGAGCTGTTTTTT. This codes for CASHRRDLPTGELFF. This chain uses TRBV7-8 with TRBJ2-2; D is perhaps TRBD1 or TRBD2 (5 bases each). Trimming stripped 8 bases from V and 5 bases from J, with 18 bases between. Germline CDR1 reads SGHVS; CDR2 reads FQNEAQ. CDR3 length: 15 amino acids.

This clonotype has a count of ten or more. The J gene is TRBJ2-1, the V gene TRBV7-2, with 11 bases that match TRBD2. Trimming removed 5 bases from V and 15 bases from J; junction bases left unmatched: 15. The CDR3 contains 15 residues. CDR1 is SGHTA, CDR2 FQGNSA, per germline. The CDR3 is CASSPLVIAGGAAFF. The DNA of the CDR3 is TGTGCCAGCAGCCCACTGGTGATAGCGGGGGGGGCGGCGTTCTTC.

V gene TRBV2 combines with J gene TRBJ1-6; 7 positions match TRBD1. The V and J ends lost 3 bases and 10 bases, in that order; junction bases with no gene match: 9. The germline V gene encodes CDR1 SNHLY and CDR2 FYNNEI. This CDR3 comprises 15 residues. The CDR3 reads CASSEVGQISSPLHF. Written as DNA, the CDR3 is TGTGCCAGCAGTGAGGTGGGACAGATAAGCTCACCCCTCCACTTT.

This clonotype showed up just a few times. V gene TRBV6-5 combines with J gene TRBJ2-2; D gene ambiguous. Germline V lookup: CDR1 MNHEY, CDR2 SVGAGI. This CDR3 is 12 amino acids long. The germline V and J ends were trimmed by 4 bases and 3 bases, with 3 bases remaining between them. The CDR3 loop reads CASSSDTGELFF. DNA of the CDR3: TGTGCCAGCAGTTCGGACACCGGGGAGCTGTTTTTT.

The chain recombines TRBV19 with TRBJ2-5; tentatively, D is TRBD1 (6 bases). The CDR3 runs to 13 residues. The V end was cut by 4 bases, the J end by 6 bases, with 12 bases between. The germline gives CDR1 LNHDA, CDR2 SQIVND (reference sequence). CDR3 residues: CASSTHRVKTQYF. CDR3 DNA: TGTGCCAGTAGTACGCACAGGGTTAAGACCCAGTACTTC.

This clonotype has a handful of counts. The chain couples TRBV4-3 to TRBJ1-1, with TRBD1 as a possible D gene (6 bases). The CDR3 is 14 amino acids. V lost 2 bases and J 7 bases, leaving 14 bases between the germline ends. The germline CDR1 and CDR2 sequences are LGHNA and YSLEER. The CDR3 protein is CASSQHRARGEAFF. CDR3 DNA: TGCGCCAGCAGCCAACACAGGGCTCGGGGTGAAGCTTTCTTT.

On this clonotype: Its ends do not fully match the called genes, so a read error is possible. The chain recombines TRBV11-1 with TRBJ2-7; D assignment may be TRBD1 or TRBD2 (6 bases each). CDR3 length: 16 residues. Per germline, CDR1 SGHAT and CDR2 FQDESV (reference sequence). DNA of the CDR3: TGTGCCAGCAGCTCCAGTAGAGGGGGGAGCTCCTACGTGCAGTACTTC. This translates into CASSSSRGGSSYVQYF.

The chain uses TRBV7-2 and TRBJ1-1, with D tentatively TRBD1 (6 bases). The CDR3 runs to 17 residues. V lost 1 base, J lost 4 bases, and 19 bases lay in between. The germline CDR1 and CDR2 sequences are SGHTA and FQGNSA. The CDR3 is CASSLDPLRGGGTEAFF. For the CDR3, the DNA is TGTGCCAGCAGCTTAGACCCACTGCGGGGGGGCGGCACTGAAGCTTTCTTT.

V and J are TRBV18 and TRBJ1-1; D is ambiguous. This CDR3 has 15 amino acids. Germline V CDR1 and CDR2: KGHSH, LQKENI. V lost 0 bases to trimming and J lost 3 bases, with 11 bases between them. This CDR3 is CASSPPTGRDTEAFF. CDR3 bases: TGTGCCAGCTCACCACCGACGGGGAGGGACACTGAAGCTTTCTTT.

The rearrangement joins TRBV7-2 to TRBJ2-1; 9 bases fit TRBD1. Per the germline V gene, CDR1 is SGHTA and CDR2 is FQGNSA. This CDR3 spans 16 amino acids. The V and J ends lost 4 bases and 6 bases, in that order; junction bases with no gene match: 10. The CDR3 DNA follows: TGTGCCAGCAGCTCTAGGTGGGACAGGGTGGTCAATGAGCAGTTCTTC. Residues: CASSSRWDRVVNEQFF. The variable domain in full, with the rest retrieved from reference TRBV7-2 and TRBJ2-1, is GAGVSQSPSNKVTEKGKDVELRCDPISGHTALYWYRQSLGQGLEFLIYFQGNSAPDKSGLPSDRFSAERTGGSVSTLTIQRTQQEDSAVYLCASSSRWDRVVNEQFFGPGTRLTVL.

This chain uses TRBV7-2 with TRBJ2-3; TRBD1 matches 7 bases. The CDR3 sequence is 14 residues long. Germline CDR1 and CDR2: SGHTA and FQGNSA. Unmatched junction bases numbered 2, after V lost 4 bases and J lost 1 base. The CDR3 DNA reads TGTGCCAGCAGCTATACAGGGGGCACAGATACGCAGTATTTT. Translating gives CASSYTGGTDTQYF.

About this clonotype: A much larger clone lies a single base off, so this may be a read error. The rearrangement joins TRBV7-2 to TRBJ2-7, with 14 bases matching TRBD2. V dropped 4 bases and J dropped 5; count of bases not matched to a gene: 7. CDR1 and CDR2 (germline): SGHTA, FQGNSA. There are 16 residues in the CDR3. In DNA, the CDR3 is TGTGCCAGCAGCTGGGGACTAGCGGGGGTTGACGACGAGCAGTACTTC. Encoded protein: CASSWGLAGVDDEQYF.

The CDR3 coding sequence is TGTGCCAGTAGTATGACAGGGGGCCGCAATCAGCCCCAGCATTTT. Encoded protein: CASSMTGGRNQPQHF. The V call is TRBV19, the J call TRBJ1-5; 10 nucleotides match TRBD1. Germline V lookup: CDR1 LNHDA, CDR2 SQIVND (reference sequence). The V segment lost 3 bases and the J segment 2 bases; nucleotides outside the gene matches: 1. The CDR3 contains 15 residues.

This clonotype came up many times. The chain couples TRBV7-2 to TRBJ1-2; 8 nucleotides match TRBD1. Germline V gene lookup returns CDR1 SGHTA and CDR2 FQGNSA. This CDR3 region has 14 residues. V was clipped by 5 bases and J by 5 bases; unmatched bases: 7. CDR3 sequence: CASSVDRGAYGYTF. In DNA form, the CDR3 reads TGTGCCAGCAGCGTAGACAGGGGCGCGTATGGCTACACCTTC. Combining the CDR3 with reference TRBV7-2 and TRBJ1-2 gives the whole variable domain GAGVSQSPSNKVTEKGKDVELRCDPISGHTALYWYRQSLGQGLEFLIYFQGNSAPDKSGLPSDRFSAERTGGSVSTLTIQRTQQEDSAVYLCASSVDRGAYGYTFGSGTRLTVV.